The TCR beta chain under discussion was sequenced for a study of T cells of healthy individuals. V was cut by 3 bases and J by 5 bases, with 7 bases left in between. There are 12 residues in the CDR3. Germline loops: CDR1 MDHEN, CDR2 SYDVKM. From the 5' RACE reads, TCRdb called clonotypes with MiXCR, one entry per CDR3 protein. Of 60,000 to 70,000 distinct CDR3 sequences listed, around 16% were seen once; the top ten hold approximately 4.6%. In this sample, this clonotype turned up many times. The clonotype comes from a human donor in good health. The rearrangement joins TRBV28 to TRBJ1-2; no definite D call. The CDR3 here is CASSFGGYGYTF. Written as DNA, the CDR3 is TGTGCCAGCAGTTTCGGCGGGTATGGCTACACCTTC.